The next 15 T cell receptor beta chains were all read from a single sample in a study. TCRdb reanalysed the 5' RACE reads using MiXCR and keeps one entry per CDR3 protein. Among over 45,000 distinct CDR3 sequences listed, 26% were seen once. Treg sorting used a CD4+CD25+CD127-/low gate. Material for sequencing was tumor-infiltrating Tregs sorted from the breast tumor. The receptors here all came from a female donor with breast cancer.

This rearrangement joins TRBV27 to TRBJ2-3, with 12 bases matching TRBD2. The CDR3 covers 15 residues. V gave up 7 bases and J gave up 7 bases; unmatched junction bases: 9. The germline V gene has CDR1 MNHEY and CDR2 SMNVEV (reference sequence). The CDR3, as DNA: TGTGCCAGCAAAGTTCTAGGACTAGCGGGGAATACGCAGTATTTT. It yields the protein CASKVLGLAGNTQYF.

The rearrangement joins TRBV18 to TRBJ1-1; D is uncertain. V lost 3 bases and J 1 base, leaving 15 bases between the germline ends. In germline, CDR1 is KGHSH, CDR2 LQKENI. The CDR3 length is 16 residues. CDR3 sequence reads: CASSPSLRSWNTEAFF. As DNA, the CDR3 is TGTGCCAGCTCACCGTCACTCCGTAGCTGGAACACTGAAGCTTTCTTT.

The V gene is TRBV12-3 or TRBV12-4, the J gene TRBJ1-2; the D gene is possibly TRBD1 (5 bases). V was pared by 6 bases and J by 3 bases, with 17 bases between. CDR3 length equals 15 residues. The CDR3 loop reads CASRDSWERDYGYTF. CDR3 coding DNA: TGTGCCAGCAGAGACAGCTGGGAAAGGGACTATGGCTACACCTTC.

Many counts were recorded for this clonotype. This chain links TRBV6-2 or TRBV6-3 with TRBJ2-7; D is possibly TRBD2 (6 bases). V was trimmed by 5 bases and J by 3 bases, leaving 20 bases between them. CDR1 is MNHEY, CDR2 SVGEGT, per germline. CDR3 size: 16 residues. The CDR3 coding sequence is TGTGCCAGCAGTGACGTGGGACTTCAAAAATACTACGAGCAGTACTTC. Protein: CASSDVGLQKYYEQYF.

This sequence joins TRBV6-1 and TRBJ1-2; D unresolved. CDR1 is MNHNS, CDR2 SASEGT, per germline. The CDR3 length is 12 residues. V was shortened by 2 bases and J by 4 bases, with 5 bases between the two germline ends. The CDR3 DNA reads as TGTGCCAGCAGTGAACAGCTCTATGGCTACACCTTC. Translation: CASSEQLYGYTF.

The chain is built from TRBV7-9 and TRBJ2-1; D ambiguous. Germline V CDR1 and CDR2: SEHNR, FQNEAQ (reference sequence). V lost 2 bases, J lost 2 bases, and 13 bases lay in between. This CDR3 has 16 amino acids. CDR3 amino acids: CASSLYSISAYNEQFF. The CDR3 DNA sequence: TGTGCCAGCAGCTTATATAGTATCTCCGCCTACAATGAGCAGTTCTTC.

The sample holds a few counts of this clonotype. The CDR3: CASSLEGTSGYNEQFF. The CDR3 DNA follows: TGTGCCAGCAGCTTAGAAGGGACTAGCGGCTACAATGAGCAGTTCTTC. The V gene is TRBV7-2, the J gene TRBJ2-1; 11 nucleotides match TRBD2. Germline V gene data show CDR1 as SGHTA and CDR2 as FQGNSA. This CDR3 spans 16 amino acids. After removal of 1 base from V and 3 bases from J, the junction contained 2 bases not matched to a gene.

A remark on this clonotype: One end of the junction does not line up with germline, which may come from a read error. This rearrangement joins TRBV4-3 to TRBJ2-3, with 7 bases lining up with TRBD2. Looked up from germline, CDR1 is LGHNA and CDR2 is YSLEER. The CDR3 runs to 16 residues. The CDR3 loop reads CASSQDHGLAADAQYF. CDR3 in DNA: TGCGCCAGCAGCCAAGACCATGGGCTAGCGGCAGATGCGCAGTATTTT.

The V call is TRBV5-1, the J call TRBJ1-1; D remains ambiguous. CDR1 is SGHRS and CDR2 is YFSETQ in the germline V gene. This CDR3 spans 12 amino acids. V was trimmed by 7 bases and J by 1 base, leaving 8 bases between them. DNA of the CDR3: TGCGCCAGCGGACGGGGGAACACTGAAGCTTTCTTT. Its translation: CASGRGNTEAFF.

The chain has TRBV7-2 and TRBJ2-1; perhaps D is TRBD1 or TRBD2 (5 bases each). There are 13 residues in the CDR3. The V gene's germline CDR1 is SGHTA and CDR2 FQGNSA. The V end was cut by 5 bases, the J end by 10 bases, with 15 bases between. This chain's CDR3 is CASSGIGEREQFF. CDR3 DNA sequence: TGTGCCAGCAGCGGAATAGGGGAGCGGGAGCAGTTCTTC. The complete variable domain, with remaining parts taken from reference TRBV7-2 and TRBJ2-1, reads GAGVSQSPSNKVTEKGKDVELRCDPISGHTALYWYRQSLGQGLEFLIYFQGNSAPDKSGLPSDRFSAERTGGSVSTLTIQRTQQEDSAVYLCASSGIGEREQFFGPGTRLTVL.

This clonotype was seen many times. The V gene is TRBV9, the J gene TRBJ1-2; 7 bases align to TRBD1. The germline gives CDR1 SGDLS, CDR2 YYNGEE. V was pared by 3 bases and J by 6 bases, with 2 bases of the junction left unmatched. CDR3 length: 12 residues. The CDR3 reads CASSAGGNGYTF. CDR3 sequence (DNA): TGTGCCAGCAGCGCAGGGGGAAATGGCTACACCTTC. Full variable domain (missing parts from reference TRBV9 and TRBJ1-2): DSGVTQTPKHLITATGQRVTLRCSPRSGDLSVYWYQQSLDQGLQFLIQYYNGEERAKGNILERFSAQQFPDLHSELNLSSLELGDSALYFCASSAGGNGYTFGSGTRLTVV.

The V and J genes are TRBV7-3 and TRBJ1-1; D unclear. Trimming shortened V by 1 base and J by 4 bases, and 16 bases separated the two germline ends. Germline V gene sequence: CDR1 SGHTA, CDR2 FQGTGA. The CDR3 consists of 16 residues. CDR3 amino acids: CASSLMAGGSATEAFF. The CDR3 nucleotides read TGTGCCAGCAGCTTAATGGCAGGAGGTTCTGCCACTGAAGCTTTCTTT.

This clonotype was counted a few times. The chain employs TRBV5-1 and TRBJ2-5, with 7 positions matching TRBD1. Looked up from germline, CDR1 is SGHRS and CDR2 is YFSETQ. This CDR3 comprises 13 residues. V shed 1 base, J shed 5 bases, and the junction held 2 bases outside the gene matches. Here the CDR3 DNA reads TGCGCCAGCAGCTTGCCGGGACAGGAGACCCAGTACTTC. This codes for CASSLPGQETQYF.

This chain joins TRBV29-1 and TRBJ2-2, with unresolved D. The length of the CDR3 is 13 residues. Germline CDR1 is SQVTM and CDR2 is ANQGSEA. The V and J ends lost 5 bases and 5 bases respectively, with 12 bases between them. The chain's CDR3 is CSVSRFGTGELFF. The CDR3 DNA sequence: TGCAGCGTTTCTCGGTTCGGTACCGGGGAGCTGTTTTTT.

The chain combines TRBV4-2 with TRBJ2-3; 16 positions match TRBD2. Losses at the gene ends were 3 bases for V and 4 bases for J; bases not matched to a gene: 1. The CDR3 covers 16 residues. Germline CDR1 reads LGHNA; CDR2 reads YNFKEQ. CDR3 region: CASSQGLAGGPDTQYF. CDR3 coding DNA: TGTGCCAGCAGCCAGGGACTAGCGGGGGGGCCAGATACGCAGTATTTT.